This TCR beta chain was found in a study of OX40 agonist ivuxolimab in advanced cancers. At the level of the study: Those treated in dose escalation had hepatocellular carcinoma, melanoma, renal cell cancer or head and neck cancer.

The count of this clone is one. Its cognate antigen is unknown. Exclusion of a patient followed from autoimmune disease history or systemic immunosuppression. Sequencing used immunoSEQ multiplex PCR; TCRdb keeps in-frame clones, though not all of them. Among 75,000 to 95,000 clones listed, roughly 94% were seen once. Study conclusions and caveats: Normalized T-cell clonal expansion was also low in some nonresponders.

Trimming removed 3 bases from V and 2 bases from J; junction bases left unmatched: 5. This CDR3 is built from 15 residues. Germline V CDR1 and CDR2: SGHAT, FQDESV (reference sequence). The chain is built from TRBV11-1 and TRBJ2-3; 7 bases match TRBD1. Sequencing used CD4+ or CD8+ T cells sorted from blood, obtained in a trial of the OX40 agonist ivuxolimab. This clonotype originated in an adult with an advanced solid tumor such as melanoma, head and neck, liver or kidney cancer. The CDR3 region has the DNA TGTGCCAGCAGCTTGTCCACAGGGGCCACAGATACGCAGTATTTT. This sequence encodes CASSLSTGATDTQYF.